This T cell receptor (beta chain) was observed in a study of T cell responses to AZD1222 COVID-19 vaccine. Overall study results and limits: Repertoire sampling was restricted to post-peak T cell response timepoints.

As concerns this clone: Its antigen is currently unknown.

TCRdb's table, derived via immunoSEQ multiplex PCR, lists solely in-frame clones and lacks some. The sample shows 100,000 to 120,000 clones, about four fifths of them seen only once. The source was peripheral blood, collected on day 0 of AZD1222 vaccination. The origin of this receptor is an adult in good health.

The CDR3, as DNA: TGTGCCAGCGGAGCAGGCGTGCGGGGCACCGGGGAGCTGTTTTTT. Residues: CASGAGVRGTGELFF. The chain recombines TRBV2 with TRBJ2-2, with D possibly TRBD2 on 6 matching bases. Germline V CDR1 and CDR2: SNHLY, FYNNEI. V was pared by 8 bases and J by 4 bases, with 17 bases between. There are 15 residues in the CDR3.